One sample yielded the 19 T cell receptor beta chains listed below, sequenced in a study of shared clonotypes between healthy human individuals. Measured with immunoSEQ multiplex PCR; TCRdb has only the in-frame clones, and not every one. The data contain hundreds of thousands of clones, 80% to 95% of them singletons. Naive-designated CD8 cells lacked CD45RO, were positively enriched for CCR7, and omitted terminally differentiated effector memory CD45RA+ cells. Specimen: naive CD8+ T cells sorted from blood. The source is a man aged 25 to 40 in good health.

CDR3 region: CASSPTVATNEKLFF. In DNA form, the CDR3 reads TGCGCCAGCAGCCCCACAGTGGCAACTAATGAAAAACTGTTTTTT. This chain joins TRBV4-3 and TRBJ1-4; D unclear. Germline lookup yields CDR1 LGHNA and CDR2 YSLEER. Deletions cut 4 bases from V and 0 bases from J, with 9 bases between. This CDR3 region has 15 residues.

The chain has TRBV29-1 and TRBJ2-2, with D perhaps matching TRBD1 or TRBD2 (5 bases each). This CDR3 has 16 amino acids. Trimming left V 6 bases short and J 2 bases short, with 19 bases between. Germline assignment: CDR1 SQVTM and CDR2 ANQGSEA. The CDR3 DNA sequence: TGCAGCGTGTCCGGGACCCCGGATGATAACACCGGGGAGCTGTTTTTT. Residues: CSVSGTPDDNTGELFF.

V usage is TRBV5-6 and J usage is TRBJ2-7; 9 bases map to TRBD2. Germline CDR1 SGHDT, CDR2 YYEEEE. The CDR3 totals 16 residues. The ends lost 4 bases at V and 2 bases at J; junction bases unmatched: 10. This CDR3 reads CASSPALAGGPYEQYF. The CDR3 DNA sequence: TGTGCCAGCAGCCCAGCCCTTGCGGGAGGGCCCTACGAGCAGTACTTC.

This clone showed up just once. The CDR3 loop is CASSLRGVTKLNYGYTF. The CDR3 nucleotides are TGTGCCAGCTCACTGAGAGGAGTGACCAAGCTTAACTATGGCTACACCTTC. The chain carries TRBV18 and TRBJ1-2; no reliable D call. The CDR3 loop spans 17 amino acids. The V end lost 4 bases, the J end lost 1 base, and 19 bases lay between the germline ends. In germline, CDR1 is KGHSH, CDR2 LQKENI.

This sequence joins TRBV7-9 and TRBJ2-2; 7 bases match TRBD1. The germline V gene has CDR1 SEHNR and CDR2 FQNEAQ (reference sequence). Germline trimming cut 5 bases from V and 6 bases from J; bases unmatched to any gene: 12. This CDR3 has 16 residues. CDR3 DNA: TGTGCCAGCAGCCTTTCACAGGGGAGAAGTTCCGGGGAGCTGTTTTTT. This codes for CASSLSQGRSSGELFF.

Points on this clone: Other DNA variants within this sample encode the same CDR3. The chain couples TRBV27 to TRBJ2-7; D is unclear. V lost 4 bases, J lost 3 bases, and 4 bases lay in between. Germline values: CDR1 MNHEY, CDR2 SMNVEV (reference sequence). This CDR3 region has 11 residues. The CDR3 coding sequence is TGTGCCAGCAGTTCTATCTACGAGCAGTACTTC. Translating it yields CASSSIYEQYF.

This chain uses TRBV6-6 with TRBJ2-7, with D perhaps TRBD1 or TRBD2 (6 bases each). Germline CDR1 reads MNHNY; CDR2 reads SVGAGI (reference sequence). This CDR3 region has 16 residues. Trimming removed 6 bases from V and 2 bases from J, with 20 bases in between. CDR3: CASSSSRGAATYEQYF. The DNA for the CDR3 is TGTGCCAGCAGCTCCTCGAGGGGGGCAGCGACCTACGAGCAGTACTTC.

The V call is TRBV2, the J call TRBJ2-2, with 13 bases identical to TRBD2. This CDR3 spans 19 amino acids. With 6 bases clipped from V and 5 bases from J, the junction kept 15 bases outside the gene matches. Germline CDR1 reads SNHLY; CDR2 reads FYNNEI. The CDR3 sequence is CASSDRLLAGGPRTGELFF. In DNA, the CDR3 is TGTGCCAGCAGCGACAGGTTACTAGCGGGAGGGCCAAGAACCGGGGAGCTGTTTTTT. Complete variable domain (other parts from reference TRBV2 and TRBJ2-2): EPEVTQTPSHQVTQMGQEVILRCVPISNHLYFYWYRQILGQKVEFLVSFYNNEISEKSEIFDDQFSVERPDGSNFTLKIRSTKLEDSAMYFCASSDRLLAGGPRTGELFFGEGSRLTVL.

This chain links TRBV29-1 with TRBJ2-7; 11 bases map to TRBD1. Germline-derived CDR1 and CDR2 are SQVTM and ANQGSEA. This CDR3 has 15 amino acids. The trim removed 0 bases at V and 4 bases at J, leaving 5 bases unmatched. The CDR3 protein is CSVEELGQGGYEQYF. As DNA, the CDR3 is TGCAGCGTTGAAGAACTGGGACAGGGGGGGTACGAGCAGTACTTC.

The chain has TRBV9 and TRBJ2-1; D ambiguous. The V end lost 0 bases, the J end lost 8 bases, and 12 bases lay between the germline ends. CDR3 size: 14 residues. Germline V lookup: CDR1 SGDLS, CDR2 YYNGEE. The CDR3 nucleotides read TGTGCCAGCAGCGTAGCTTTCTACTTGGATGAGCAGTTCTTC. Translation: CASSVAFYLDEQFF.

The V call is TRBV29-1, the J call TRBJ2-7, with 8 bases fitting TRBD1. Germline lookup yields CDR1 SQVTM and CDR2 ANQGSEA. This CDR3 contains 13 residues. V shed 7 bases, J shed 2 bases, and the junction held 7 bases outside the gene matches. In DNA, the CDR3 is TGCAGCGCTCTGGACAGGGATACCTACGAGCAGTACTTC. Residues: CSALDRDTYEQYF.

The rearrangement joins TRBV11-2 to TRBJ1-5; tentative D call: TRBD1 (5 bases). There are 15 residues in the CDR3. Trimming shortened V by 1 base and J by 0 bases, and 7 bases separated the two germline ends. CDR1 and CDR2 from the germline V gene are SGHAT and FQNNGV. The CDR3 DNA follows: TGTGCCAGCAGCTTAGGAGGGGATAGCAATCAGCCCCAGCATTTT. Encoded protein: CASSLGGDSNQPQHF. The full variable domain, in which reference TRBV11-2 and TRBJ1-5 provide the parts outside the CDR3, is EAGVAQSPRYKIIEKRQSVAFWCNPISGHATLYWYQQILGQGPKLLIQFQNNGVVDDSQLPKDRFSAERLKGVDSTLKIQPAKLEDSAVYLCASSLGGDSNQPQHFGDGTRLSIL.

In its sample, this clone was seen once. The chain couples TRBV5-1 to TRBJ1-2, with D possibly being TRBD1 (5 bases). The CDR3 spans 17 residues. Per germline, CDR1 SGHRS and CDR2 YFSETQ. V lost 1 base and J 6 bases, leaving 22 bases between the germline ends. The CDR3 bases are TGCGCCAGCAGCTTGTTCCCCGGGGCGCAGGAATCGAATGGCTACACCTTC. As protein: CASSLFPGAQESNGYTF.

This chain links TRBV27 with TRBJ2-7, with D maybe TRBD2 (5 bases). The germline CDR1 and CDR2 sequences are MNHEY and SMNVEV (reference sequence). Trimming took 5 bases from V and 3 from J, leaving 11 bases between them. This CDR3 has 13 residues. The CDR3 here is CASSHNGLYEQYF. The CDR3 DNA sequence: TGTGCCAGCAGTCATAACGGACTCTACGAGCAGTACTTC.

The chain combines TRBV4-1 with TRBJ2-1; tentatively, D is TRBD1 (5 bases). V lost 0 bases, J lost 10 bases, and 10 bases lay in between. The CDR3 sequence is 13 residues long. The V gene's germline CDR1 is MGHRA and CDR2 YSYEKL. The CDR3 is CASSQDMGREQFF. CDR3 sequence (DNA): TGCGCCAGCAGCCAAGATATGGGGCGGGAGCAGTTCTTC.

CDR3 DNA: TGTGCCAGCTCCGCCCAGAACACAGATACGCAGTATTTT. Amino acids: CASSAQNTDTQYF. The chain uses TRBV18 and TRBJ2-3; unclear D gene. Germline V gene data show CDR1 as KGHSH and CDR2 as LQKENI. Trimming took off 6 bases at V and 2 bases at J, with 9 bases between the two ends. CDR3 length equals 13 residues.

The chain uses TRBV19 and TRBJ1-5; D may be TRBD1 (5 bases). V dropped 5 bases and J dropped 0 bases, with 11 bases sitting between them. From germline, CDR1 is LNHDA and CDR2 SQIVND (reference sequence). CDR3 size: 15 residues. In DNA form, the CDR3 reads TGTGCCAGTAGTGTGGGTAGGGGTAGCAATCAGCCCCAGCATTTT. It yields the protein CASSVGRGSNQPQHF.

A single count supports this clone. The chain carries TRBV30 and TRBJ2-7, with a weak D call TRBD2 (5 bases). The CDR3 consists of 12 residues. Trimming took 0 bases from V and 9 from J, leaving 12 bases between them. Germline values: CDR1 GTSNPN, CDR2 SVGIG (reference sequence). CDR3 protein: CAWSVRGTAQYF. The CDR3 coding sequence is TGTGCCTGGAGTGTACGGGGAACCGCGCAGTACTTC.

This rearrangement joins TRBV7-9 to TRBJ2-2; D is uncertain. The CDR3 is 14 residues long. V dropped 1 base and J dropped 3 bases, with 6 bases sitting between them. Germline V gene sequence: CDR1 SEHNR, CDR2 FQNEAQ (reference sequence). The CDR3 loop reads CASSLEFHTGELFF. Written as DNA, the CDR3 is TGTGCCAGCAGCTTAGAATTTCACACCGGGGAGCTGTTTTTT.